These T cell receptor beta chains were read from a single sample in a study of cytomegalovirus exposure and HLA in healthy donors. Repertoires were generated with immunoSEQ multiplex PCR, while TCRdb's copy carries only in-frame clones and drops some. The data hold roughly 150,000 clones, with over 70% observed a single time. Specimen: PBMCs. The origin of the receptors is a man under 40 in good health and CMV-seropositive. CDR3s include the opening cysteine and the closing phenylalanine or tryptophan. The D gene is left open where the match is weak. Some rows have no size entry. The others give once, few or many, or a class for an expanded clone.

J gene: TRBJ2-7; D gene: NA; V gene: TRBV5-4; clone size: NA; CDR3 DNA: TGTGCCAGCAGCTTGGCCCCTAGTCTCGAGCAGTACTTC; CDR3 protein: CASSLAPSLEQYF
J gene: TRBJ1-1; D gene: NA; V gene: TRBV27; clone size: NA; CDR3 DNA: TGTGCCAGCAGTTTTGGTTTATGGGGAGCGACTGAAGCTTTCTTT; CDR3 protein: CASSFGLWGATEAFF
J gene: TRBJ1-3; D gene: NA; V gene: TRBV30; clone size: NA; CDR3 DNA: TGTGCCTGGGCGCCCGGAAACACCATATATTTT; CDR3 protein: CAWAPGNTIYF
J gene: TRBJ2-7; D gene: NA; V gene: TRBV30; clone size: NA; CDR3 DNA: TGTGCCTGGACACACACCCAACACGAGCAGTACTTC; CDR3 protein: CAWTHTQHEQYF
J gene: TRBJ2-5; D gene: NA; V gene: TRBV4-2; clone size: NA; CDR3 DNA: TGTGCCAGCAGCCAAGACTGGGGAGGAGAGACCCAGTACTTC; CDR3 protein: CASSQDWGGETQYF
J gene: TRBJ1-2; D gene: TRBD1; V gene: TRBV28; clone size: once; CDR3 DNA: TGTGCCAGCAGCCCTAGTGGGTTAGCTACAGGGGCGGTTAACTATGGCTACACCTTC; CDR3 protein: CASSPSGLATGAVNYGYTF
J gene: TRBJ2-1; D gene: NA; V gene: TRBV10-3; clone size: NA; CDR3 DNA: TGTGCCATCAGTGTTTCCTACGTAGATGAGCAGTTCTTC; CDR3 protein: CAISVSYVDEQFF
J gene: TRBJ1-1; D gene: NA; V gene: TRBV11-3; clone size: once; CDR3 DNA: TGTGCCAGCAGCTTAGTGATAGACAGAATGAACACTGAAGCTTTCTTT; CDR3 protein: CASSLVIDRMNTEAFF
J gene: TRBJ2-7; D gene: TRBD2; V gene: TRBV7-2; clone size: NA; CDR3 DNA: TGTGCCAGCAGCTTAGAAAGGGTAGCGGGGGGGCAGCGGTACTTC; CDR3 protein: CASSLERVAGGQRYF
J gene: TRBJ2-5; D gene: TRBD1; V gene: TRBV7-2; clone size: few; CDR3 DNA: TGTGCCAGCAGTTTTGGACAGGCGCTAGTCAAAGAGACCCAGTACTTC; CDR3 protein: CASSFGQALVKETQYF
J gene: TRBJ2-7; D gene: NA; V gene: TRBV19; clone size: once; CDR3 DNA: TGTGCCAGTAGTCTCTCTAGCGCCGGCTACGAGCAGTACTTC; CDR3 protein: CASSLSSAGYEQYF
J gene: TRBJ2-7; D gene: TRBD1; V gene: TRBV10-3; clone size: NA; CDR3 DNA: TGTGCCATCAGAGAGACAGGGCCCGGCTACGAGCAGTACTTC; CDR3 protein: CAIRETGPGYEQYF
J gene: TRBJ2-1; D gene: NA; V gene: TRBV7-9; clone size: NA; CDR3 DNA: TGTGCCAGCAGTCCAGGACTCCTCAATGAGCAGTTCTTC; CDR3 protein: CASSPGLLNEQFF
J gene: TRBJ2-1; D gene: TRBD1; V gene: TRBV15; clone size: NA; CDR3 DNA: TGTGCCACCAGCAGAGGGGGACAGGGCGATGAGCAGTTCTTC; CDR3 protein: CATSRGGQGDEQFF
J gene: TRBJ1-2; D gene: NA; V gene: TRBV7-9; clone size: NA; CDR3 DNA: TGTGCCAGCAGCCGCGGGGACGGGTCAGGTGGCTACACCTTC; CDR3 protein: CASSRGDGSGGYTF
J gene: TRBJ1-2; D gene: NA; V gene: TRBV14; clone size: NA; CDR3 DNA: TGTGCCAGCAGCCAAGAACCCCTCACGGGGGATGGCTACACCTTC; CDR3 protein: CASSQEPLTGDGYTF
J gene: TRBJ1-2; D gene: NA; V gene: TRBV27; clone size: once; CDR3 DNA: TGTGCCAGCAGCCCGGTGACGGAGACCGTCTATGGCTACACCTTC; CDR3 protein: CASSPVTETVYGYTF
J gene: TRBJ2-1; D gene: NA; V gene: TRBV19; clone size: NA; CDR3 DNA: TGTGCCAGTAGTAGACAGTCCTACAATGAGCAGTTCTTC; CDR3 protein: CASSRQSYNEQFF
J gene: TRBJ1-1; D gene: NA; V gene: TRBV4-3; clone size: once; CDR3 DNA: TGCGCCAGCAGCCAAGAATTACAGGGCAAAGCTTTCTTT; CDR3 protein: CASSQELQGKAFF
J gene: TRBJ1-6; D gene: NA; V gene: TRBV2; clone size: NA; CDR3 DNA: TGTGCCAGCAGTGAACGACAGGACTCCTATAATTCACCCCTCCACTTT; CDR3 protein: CASSERQDSYNSPLHF
J gene: TRBJ2-1; D gene: TRBD2; V gene: TRBV7-2; clone size: NA; CDR3 DNA: TGTGCCAGCAGCTTACTAGCGGGAAGGGATGAGCAGTTCTTC; CDR3 protein: CASSLLAGRDEQFF
J gene: TRBJ1-5; D gene: NA; V gene: TRBV5-1; clone size: NA; CDR3 DNA: TGCGCCAGCAGCTTACAGGGTGGGAGAAATCAGCCCCAGCATTTT; CDR3 protein: CASSLQGGRNQPQHF
J gene: TRBJ1-2; D gene: TRBD1; V gene: TRBV28; clone size: NA; CDR3 DNA: TGTGCCAGCAGTTTCCTGACAGGGAAGGCTCACTATGGCTACACCTTC; CDR3 protein: CASSFLTGKAHYGYTF
J gene: TRBJ2-1; D gene: NA; V gene: TRBV10-2; clone size: NA; CDR3 DNA: TGCGCCAGCAGTTCTAGCAACTCCTACAATGAGCAGTTCTTC; CDR3 protein: CASSSSNSYNEQFF
J gene: TRBJ2-3; D gene: TRBD2; V gene: TRBV15; clone size: NA; CDR3 DNA: TGTGCCACCAGCAGAGATCTGGCGGGAGGTAGAGATACGCAGTATTTT; CDR3 protein: CATSRDLAGGRDTQYF
J gene: TRBJ1-1; D gene: NA; V gene: TRBV27; clone size: once; CDR3 DNA: TGTGCCAGCAAAAATCGACAGACTCCCGGGACTGAAGCTTTCTTT; CDR3 protein: CASKNRQTPGTEAFF
J gene: TRBJ1-5; D gene: NA; V gene: TRBV28; clone size: NA; CDR3 DNA: TGTGCCAGCAGTTTGGTCGGGGGGCCCCAGCATTTT; CDR3 protein: CASSLVGGPQHF
J gene: TRBJ2-1; D gene: TRBD1; V gene: TRBV19; clone size: NA; CDR3 DNA: TGTGCCAGTAGTAAACCGGGACAGGGTCCGGATGAGCAGTTCTTC; CDR3 protein: CASSKPGQGPDEQFF
J gene: TRBJ1-2; D gene: NA; V gene: TRBV2; clone size: NA; CDR3 DNA: TGTGCCACCCTCGTTGGGGAGGGAAGCTATGGCTACACCTTC; CDR3 protein: CATLVGEGSYGYTF
J gene: TRBJ2-7; D gene: NA; V gene: TRBV7-6; clone size: NA; CDR3 DNA: TGTGCCAGCAGCCCCGGTATAGCGGAGACCTACGAGCAGTACTTC; CDR3 protein: CASSPGIAETYEQYF
J gene: TRBJ2-5; D gene: TRBD2; V gene: TRBV10-2; clone size: NA; CDR3 DNA: TGCGCCAGCAGCGGGAGGTTTAGGGAGACCCAGTACTTC; CDR3 protein: CASSGRFRETQYF
J gene: TRBJ2-7; D gene: NA; V gene: TRBV28; clone size: NA; CDR3 DNA: TGTGCCAGCAGTTTAGGGGCAGCTCGAGAGCAGTACTTC; CDR3 protein: CASSLGAAREQYF
J gene: TRBJ1-5; D gene: NA; V gene: TRBV27; clone size: NA; CDR3 DNA: TGTGCCAGCAGTTTCGGGGGGCGTCAGCCCCAGCATTTT; CDR3 protein: CASSFGGRQPQHF
J gene: TRBJ1-3; D gene: NA; V gene: TRBV29-1; clone size: NA; CDR3 DNA: TGCAGCGTCGGGAGCCCGGGGTCCTCTGGAAACACCATATATTTT; CDR3 protein: CSVGSPGSSGNTIYF
J gene: TRBJ1-1; D gene: NA; V gene: TRBV7-6; clone size: few; CDR3 DNA: TGTGCCAGCAGCTTATCACAATGGAACACTGAAGCTTTCTTT; CDR3 protein: CASSLSQWNTEAFF
J gene: TRBJ1-2; D gene: TRBD1; V gene: TRBV28; clone size: NA; CDR3 DNA: TGTGCCAGCAGATTTGATACAGGGGGCACTAACTATGGCTACACCTTC; CDR3 protein: CASRFDTGGTNYGYTF
J gene: TRBJ2-2; D gene: NA; V gene: TRBV5-1; clone size: NA; CDR3 DNA: TGCGCCAGCAGCTCACCTACCCTAGGGACAAGCCTTTACACCGGGGAGCTGTTTTTT; CDR3 protein: CASSSPTLGTSLYTGELFF
J gene: TRBJ2-3; D gene: NA; V gene: TRBV19; clone size: once; CDR3 DNA: TGTGCCAGTAGCCCGGGCACAGATACGCAGTATTTT; CDR3 protein: CASSPGTDTQYF
J gene: TRBJ2-6; D gene: NA; V gene: TRBV15; clone size: once; CDR3 DNA: TGTGCCACCAGCAGAGATTCTAGCTCTGGGGCCAACGTCCTGACTTTC; CDR3 protein: CATSRDSSSGANVLTF
J gene: TRBJ1-6; D gene: NA; V gene: TRBV7-2; clone size: once; CDR3 DNA: TGTGCCAGCAGAGTCAACAGTCATAATTCACCCCTCCACTTT; CDR3 protein: CASRVNSHNSPLHF
J gene: TRBJ2-5; D gene: NA; V gene: TRBV28; clone size: NA; CDR3 DNA: TGTGCCAGCAGTCCCCGGGTCCAAGAGACCCAGTACTTC; CDR3 protein: CASSPRVQETQYF
J gene: TRBJ2-3; D gene: NA; V gene: TRBV4-1; clone size: NA; CDR3 DNA: TGCGCCAGCAGCCAAGAGGCCACGCAGACAGATACGCAGTATTTT; CDR3 protein: CASSQEATQTDTQYF
J gene: TRBJ1-5; D gene: TRBD1; V gene: TRBV28; clone size: NA; CDR3 DNA: TGTGCCAGCAGTTATCCAGGGGGCGGCAATCAGCCCCAGCATTTT; CDR3 protein: CASSYPGGGNQPQHF
J gene: TRBJ2-3; D gene: NA; V gene: TRBV19; clone size: NA; CDR3 DNA: TGTGCCAGTAGCCCCAGGGCTAGCACAGATACGCAGTATTTT; CDR3 protein: CASSPRASTDTQYF
J gene: TRBJ2-1; D gene: TRBD2; V gene: TRBV4-1; clone size: NA; CDR3 DNA: TGCGCCAGCAGCCGGACTAGCGGGAGGGATACCGCCTACAATGAGCAGTTCTTC; CDR3 protein: CASSRTSGRDTAYNEQFF
J gene: TRBJ2-7; D gene: NA; V gene: TRBV28; clone size: NA; CDR3 DNA: TGTGCCAGCATCACGTGGGGGGGCGCAGGGTACGAGCAGTACTTC; CDR3 protein: CASITWGGAGYEQYF
J gene: TRBJ2-7; D gene: NA; V gene: TRBV19; clone size: NA; CDR3 DNA: TGTGCCAGTAGTATAGATCTGGGAGTTAAGACCTACGAGCAGTACTTC; CDR3 protein: CASSIDLGVKTYEQYF
J gene: TRBJ2-6; D gene: TRBD2; V gene: TRBV28; clone size: few; CDR3 DNA: TGTGCCAGCAGTCACATAGCGGGGGCCTCTGGGGCCAACGTCCTGACTTTC; CDR3 protein: CASSHIAGASGANVLTF
J gene: TRBJ1-5; D gene: NA; V gene: TRBV28; clone size: NA; CDR3 DNA: TGTGCCAGCAGCCTCGAGGATCAGCCCCAGCATTTT; CDR3 protein: CASSLEDQPQHF
J gene: TRBJ2-3; D gene: TRBD1; V gene: TRBV5-8; clone size: NA; CDR3 DNA: TGTGCCAGCAGACCCGGACAGGCCGATACGCAGTATTTT; CDR3 protein: CASRPGQADTQYF
J gene: TRBJ1-4; D gene: TRBD1; V gene: TRBV18; clone size: NA; CDR3 DNA: TGTGCCAGCTCATCCCGGGACAGTGCAACTAATGAAAAACTGTTTTTT; CDR3 protein: CASSSRDSATNEKLFF
J gene: TRBJ2-7; D gene: TRBD2; V gene: TRBV27; clone size: NA; CDR3 DNA: TGTGCCTGCCGGGCGGGGGGCGCTTACGAGCAGTACTTC; CDR3 protein: CACRAGGAYEQYF